Sequencing of this TCR beta chain was carried out in a study of blood T cell repertoires in COVID-19. Across the study: COVID-19 samples, acute and convalescent, were from the United States, Italy and Spain. In each case, the material was cDNA or gDNA derived from T cells, B-cell-depleted T cells, or PBMCs.

This CDR3 is 20 amino acids long. Losses at the gene ends were 6 bases for V and 8 bases for J; bases not matched to a gene: 23. Germline lookup yields CDR1 MDHEN and CDR2 SYDVKM. Original processing methods: Estimates of nucleated cell counts were drawn from the amplification of reference gene primers. Profiled with immunoSEQ multiplex PCR; TCRdb holds only in-frame clones, not every one. D and trimming were read from the DNA, whereas the V and J calls and clone size are those reported in that table. The table has around 130,000 clones, under 85% seen once. The sample was peripheral blood. The V and J genes are TRBV28 and TRBJ1-6; 9 nucleotides align to TRBD1. The clonotype was recovered from a woman aged 55-70 years with acute or convalescent COVID-19. Here the CDR3 reads CASSPVSGTGFSFAHSPLHF. The CDR3 DNA reads as TGTGCCAGCAGCCCCGTTAGTGGGACAGGGTTCTCATTCGCCCATTCACCCCTCCACTTT.